This is a list of T cell receptor beta chains from one sample in a study of blood T cell repertoires in COVID-19. Profiled with immunoSEQ multiplex PCR; TCRdb holds only in-frame clones, not every one. Here the sample spans roughly 100,000 clones, roughly 80% being singletons. The sample comprised peripheral blood. These receptors came from a woman between 65 and 79 years old with acute or convalescent COVID-19. Each CDR3 is given with its conserved first and last residue. Each record gives: J gene, clone size, D gene, V gene, CDR3 DNA, CDR3 protein. A D gene is named only where the DNA matches it firmly. The size field is filled for only some rows; it gives once, few, many or a size class.

>TRBJ1-1|.|TRBD1|TRBV19
TGTGCCAGTAGTAACGACAGGGTAGTGAACACTGAAGCTTTCTTT
CASSNDRVVNTEAFF
>TRBJ2-7|.|TRBD1|TRBV5-1
TGCGCCAGCAATATGGCAGGGGGTTCCTACGAGCAGTACTTC
CASNMAGGSYEQYF
>TRBJ1-5|once|.|TRBV30
TGTGCCTGGAGTCTTCGGGTTAGCAATCAGCCCCAGCATTTT
CAWSLRVSNQPQHF
>TRBJ2-5|few|.|TRBV7-9
TGTGCCAGCAGCCCGGTTCTTGAACTACAAGAGACCCAGTACTTC
CASSPVLELQETQYF
>TRBJ1-5|.|.|TRBV19
TGTGCCAGTAGTACGCGGACAGAGGCTTTCAATCAGCCCCAGCATTTT
CASSTRTEAFNQPQHF
>TRBJ1-1|.|.|TRBV29-1
TGCAGCGTTGACCCAGTGGAGGGATGGAACACTGAAGCTTTCTTT
CSVDPVEGWNTEAFF
>TRBJ2-3|.|.|TRBV7-2
TGTGCCAGCAGCCGCGGGGACGGCCGCACAGATACGCAGTATTTT
CASSRGDGRTDTQYF
>TRBJ2-7|.|TRBD1|TRBV6-5
TGTGCCAGCAGTTCTCCCACAGGGGGCTCCTACGAGCAGTACTTC
CASSSPTGGSYEQYF
>TRBJ2-3|.|TRBD2|TRBV29-1
TGCAGCGTTATGACTAGCGGGAGGATCACAGATACGCAGTATTTT
CSVMTSGRITDTQYF
>TRBJ1-2|.|.|TRBV5-6
TGTGCCAGCAGCCGGTCGACAGGAGGCTACACCTTC
CASSRSTGGYTF
>TRBJ1-2|.|.|TRBV14
TGTGCCAGCAGCGATACAGCCTACTATGGCTACACCTTC
CASSDTAYYGYTF
>TRBJ2-7|.|TRBD1|TRBV19
TGTGCCAGTAGTCTTACCGGGACAGGGACCTACGAGCAGTACTTC
CASSLTGTGTYEQYF
>TRBJ2-1|.|TRBD2|TRBV30
TGTGCCTGGAGTGCGGGAGGGAGGACCTTAGGGTCCTACAATGAGCAGTTCTTC
CAWSAGGRTLGSYNEQFF
>TRBJ1-6|.|.|TRBV5-1
TGCGCCAGCACCGATCCCGGACAAGGCGATTCACCCCTCCACTTT
CASTDPGQGDSPLHF
>TRBJ1-2|.|.|TRBV6-5
TGTGCCAGCAAGACAGACTATGGCTACACCTTC
CASKTDYGYTF
>TRBJ2-1|few|.|TRBV5-1
TGCGCCAGCAGCTCCGTCGTAGGGGGCAATGAGCAGTTCTTC
CASSSVVGGNEQFF
>TRBJ1-5|few|.|TRBV28
TGTGCCAGCAGTTTCGGACAATTCAATCAGCCCCAGCATTTT
CASSFGQFNQPQHF
>TRBJ1-2|.|TRBD1|TRBV30
TGTGCCTGGAGTGGCCTGGGGACAGGGGTGGGAGGCTACACCTTC
CAWSGLGTGVGGYTF
>TRBJ2-1|.|.|TRBV19
TGTGCCAGTAGAACTACAACAGGGACGTCCTACAATGAGCAGTTCTTC
CASRTTTGTSYNEQFF
>TRBJ1-6|few|.|TRBV28
TGTGCCAGCAGTCTCTGGACCGAGGAGGCGTATAATTCACCCCTCCACTTT
CASSLWTEEAYNSPLHF
>TRBJ2-2|.|.|TRBV5-1
TGCGCCAGCAGCTTGTCAGAGACAGGGAACACCGGGGAGCTGTTTTTT
CASSLSETGNTGELFF
>TRBJ1-2|.|.|TRBV6-5
TGTGCCAGCAGTCCAGAGAGGGCTCGTGGCTACACCTTC
CASSPERARGYTF
>TRBJ2-3|.|TRBD2|TRBV7-2
TGTGCCAGCAGCGCTAGCGGGAGTAGCACAGATACGCAGTATTTT
CASSASGSSTDTQYF
>TRBJ1-5|few|.|TRBV6-1
TGTGCCAGCAGTGAAGCAATCCGTCAGCCCCAGCATTTT
CASSEAIRQPQHF
>TRBJ2-2|.|TRBD1|TRBV7-8
TGTGCCAGCAGCTTCCTCAGGGGGCGTAACACCGGGGAGCTGTTTTTT
CASSFLRGRNTGELFF
>TRBJ2-2|.|.|TRBV11-3
TGTGCCAGCAGCCCCCGCGGGACCAACACCGGGGAGCTGTTTTTT
CASSPRGTNTGELFF
>TRBJ1-2|.|.|TRBV28
TGTGCCAGCAGACCTCATCGGGGAGCTAACTATGGCTACACCTTC
CASRPHRGANYGYTF
>TRBJ2-7|.|.|TRBV7-9
TGTGCCAGCAGCTTGCAGGCCCACGAGCAGTACTTC
CASSLQAHEQYF
>TRBJ2-1|few|TRBD2|TRBV7-3
TGTGCCAGCAGTCCGACTAGCGGGTTTGAGCAGTTCTTC
CASSPTSGFEQFF
>TRBJ2-1|.|.|TRBV6-1
TGTGCCAGCAGTGAACTCGGAGCCTACAATGAGCAGTTCTTC
CASSELGAYNEQFF
>TRBJ2-5|few|TRBD2|TRBV29-1
TGCAGCGCCGGGACTAGCGGACAAGAGACCCAGTACTTC
CSAGTSGQETQYF
>TRBJ2-2|.|TRBD2|TRBV4-2
TGTGCCAGCAGCCAAGAGGTAGCGGGGGGACGCAACACCGGGGAGCTGTTTTTT
CASSQEVAGGRNTGELFF
>TRBJ2-7|.|.|TRBV7-8
TGTGCCAGCAGCTTTCGCGTCTCATACGAGCAGTACTTC
CASSFRVSYEQYF
>TRBJ1-4|.|TRBD1|TRBV2
TGTGCCAGCAGTGGTCCGGGACAGGGGAAAAAACTGTTTTTT
CASSGPGQGKKLFF
>TRBJ2-5|.|TRBD2|TRBV3-1/TRBV3-2
TGTGCCAGCAGCCAAGCGCGGCTAGCGGGTGGAGAGACCCAGTACTTC
CASSQARLAGGETQYF
>TRBJ1-5|.|.|TRBV2
TGTGCCAGCTCCGACAGTTATAGCAATCAGCCCCAGCATTTT
CASSDSYSNQPQHF
>TRBJ1-2|.|TRBD1|TRBV9
TGTGCCAGCAGCGTAGGCACAGGGGTGGACTATGGCTACACCTTC
CASSVGTGVDYGYTF
>TRBJ1-3|.|.|TRBV7-2
TGTGCCAGCAGCTCTCCAGGGCTCTCTGGAAACACCATATATTTT
CASSSPGLSGNTIYF
>TRBJ2-2|.|.|TRBV7-2
TGTGCCAGCAGCTTCTTCACTAGCTACACCGGGGAGCTGTTTTTT
CASSFFTSYTGELFF
>TRBJ2-2|.|.|TRBV4-1
TGCGCCAGCAGCCAAGATGGCGAGGTCGGGGAGCTGTTTTTT
CASSQDGEVGELFF
>TRBJ2-1|.|TRBD2|TRBV29-1
TGCAGCGTTGCGGGCGGGAGCTCCTACAATGAGCAGTTCTTC
CSVAGGSSYNEQFF
>TRBJ1-5|.|TRBD1|TRBV9
TGTGCCAGCAGCTTACAGGGGGCGTTTGATCAGCCCCAGCATTTT
CASSLQGAFDQPQHF
>TRBJ1-1|once|TRBD1|TRBV6-4
TGTGCCAGCAGAAAAACGGGACAGGGGGGGACTGAAGCTTTCTTT
CASRKTGQGGTEAFF
>TRBJ1-5|.|TRBD1|TRBV28
TGTGCCAGCAGACTGGGGACAGGGGGTAATCAGCCCCAGCATTTT
CASRLGTGGNQPQHF
>TRBJ2-1|.|TRBD2|TRBV28
TGTGCCAGCAGTCCCTCCGGGACTAGCGGGAGGTATGAGCAGTTCTTC
CASSPSGTSGRYEQFF
>TRBJ2-7|.|TRBD1|TRBV2
TGTGCCAGCAGGACAGGGGGCCGGGCCGAGCAGTACTTC
CASRTGGRAEQYF